This TCR beta chain comes out of a study of brain T cells in children with intractable seizures. Overall study findings and caveats: Absence of clones before surgery may stem from lower sequencing depth.

Libraries were prepared by immunoSEQ multiplex PCR; TCRdb keeps only in-frame clonotypes and omits some of them. Of about 340,000 clones detected, over 90% appear once; the ten largest clones hold 5.5% to 6%. A word on this clone: Antigen specificity is unknown.

Time point: blood from clinic visit 5 months post-surgery; TSC patient then seizure free. The sequenced cases were selected for having the highest brain T cell transcript signatures. Pre-surgery treatment included at least one anti-epileptic drug. The sample consisted of peripheral blood, taken about 5 months after surgery. This TCR was sampled from a boy in the first two years of life with tuberous sclerosis and intractable seizures.

CDR3 amino acids: CASSQAGANYGYTF. Here the CDR3 DNA reads TGCGCCAGCAGCCAAGCAGGGGCGAACTATGGCTACACCTTC. The chain employs TRBV4-1 and TRBJ1-2, with TRBD1 as a possible D gene (6 bases). Per germline, CDR1 MGHRA and CDR2 YSYEKL. CDR3 size: 14 residues. Trimming stripped 1 base from V and 2 bases from J, with 8 bases between.